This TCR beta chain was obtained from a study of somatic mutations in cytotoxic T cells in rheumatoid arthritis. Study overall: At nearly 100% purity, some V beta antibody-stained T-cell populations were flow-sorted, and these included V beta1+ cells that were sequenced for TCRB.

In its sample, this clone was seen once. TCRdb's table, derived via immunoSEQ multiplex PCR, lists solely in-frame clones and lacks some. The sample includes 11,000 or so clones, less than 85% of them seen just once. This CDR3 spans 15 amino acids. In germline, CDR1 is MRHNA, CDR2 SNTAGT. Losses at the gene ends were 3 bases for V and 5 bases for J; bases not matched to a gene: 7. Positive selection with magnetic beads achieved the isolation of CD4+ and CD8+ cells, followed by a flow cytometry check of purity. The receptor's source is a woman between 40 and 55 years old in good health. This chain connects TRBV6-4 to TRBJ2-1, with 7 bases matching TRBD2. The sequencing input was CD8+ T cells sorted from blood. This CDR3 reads CASSETAGGNNEQFF. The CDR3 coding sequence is TGTGCCAGCAGTGAGACGGCCGGGGGGAACAATGAGCAGTTCTTC.